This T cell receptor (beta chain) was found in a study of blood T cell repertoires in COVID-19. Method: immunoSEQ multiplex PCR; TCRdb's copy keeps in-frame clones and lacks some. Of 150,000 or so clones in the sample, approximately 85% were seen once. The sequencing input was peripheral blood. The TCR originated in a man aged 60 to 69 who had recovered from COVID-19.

This CDR3 is CATSSGQRGEETQYF. The CDR3, as DNA: TGTGCCACCAGTTCAGGACAGCGGGGTGAAGAGACCCAGTACTTC. The chain couples TRBV24-1 to TRBJ2-5; tentative D call: TRBD2 (7 bases). The CDR3 is 15 residues long. The germline CDR1 and CDR2 sequences are KGHDR and SFDVKD. The germline V and J ends were trimmed by 6 bases and 3 bases, with 16 bases remaining between them.